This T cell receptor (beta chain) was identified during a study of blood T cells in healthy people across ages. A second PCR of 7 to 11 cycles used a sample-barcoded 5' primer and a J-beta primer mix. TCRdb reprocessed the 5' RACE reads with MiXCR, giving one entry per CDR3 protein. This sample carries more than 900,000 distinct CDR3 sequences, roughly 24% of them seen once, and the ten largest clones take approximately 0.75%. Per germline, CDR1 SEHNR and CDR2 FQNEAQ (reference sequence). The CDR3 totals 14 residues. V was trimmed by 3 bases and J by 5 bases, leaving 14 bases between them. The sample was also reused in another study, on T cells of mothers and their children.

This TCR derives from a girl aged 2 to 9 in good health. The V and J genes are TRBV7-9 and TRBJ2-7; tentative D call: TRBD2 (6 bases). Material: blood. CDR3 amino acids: CASSFGGMVNEQYF. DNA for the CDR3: TGTGCCAGCAGCTTTGGCGGGATGGTGAACGAGCAGTACTTC.